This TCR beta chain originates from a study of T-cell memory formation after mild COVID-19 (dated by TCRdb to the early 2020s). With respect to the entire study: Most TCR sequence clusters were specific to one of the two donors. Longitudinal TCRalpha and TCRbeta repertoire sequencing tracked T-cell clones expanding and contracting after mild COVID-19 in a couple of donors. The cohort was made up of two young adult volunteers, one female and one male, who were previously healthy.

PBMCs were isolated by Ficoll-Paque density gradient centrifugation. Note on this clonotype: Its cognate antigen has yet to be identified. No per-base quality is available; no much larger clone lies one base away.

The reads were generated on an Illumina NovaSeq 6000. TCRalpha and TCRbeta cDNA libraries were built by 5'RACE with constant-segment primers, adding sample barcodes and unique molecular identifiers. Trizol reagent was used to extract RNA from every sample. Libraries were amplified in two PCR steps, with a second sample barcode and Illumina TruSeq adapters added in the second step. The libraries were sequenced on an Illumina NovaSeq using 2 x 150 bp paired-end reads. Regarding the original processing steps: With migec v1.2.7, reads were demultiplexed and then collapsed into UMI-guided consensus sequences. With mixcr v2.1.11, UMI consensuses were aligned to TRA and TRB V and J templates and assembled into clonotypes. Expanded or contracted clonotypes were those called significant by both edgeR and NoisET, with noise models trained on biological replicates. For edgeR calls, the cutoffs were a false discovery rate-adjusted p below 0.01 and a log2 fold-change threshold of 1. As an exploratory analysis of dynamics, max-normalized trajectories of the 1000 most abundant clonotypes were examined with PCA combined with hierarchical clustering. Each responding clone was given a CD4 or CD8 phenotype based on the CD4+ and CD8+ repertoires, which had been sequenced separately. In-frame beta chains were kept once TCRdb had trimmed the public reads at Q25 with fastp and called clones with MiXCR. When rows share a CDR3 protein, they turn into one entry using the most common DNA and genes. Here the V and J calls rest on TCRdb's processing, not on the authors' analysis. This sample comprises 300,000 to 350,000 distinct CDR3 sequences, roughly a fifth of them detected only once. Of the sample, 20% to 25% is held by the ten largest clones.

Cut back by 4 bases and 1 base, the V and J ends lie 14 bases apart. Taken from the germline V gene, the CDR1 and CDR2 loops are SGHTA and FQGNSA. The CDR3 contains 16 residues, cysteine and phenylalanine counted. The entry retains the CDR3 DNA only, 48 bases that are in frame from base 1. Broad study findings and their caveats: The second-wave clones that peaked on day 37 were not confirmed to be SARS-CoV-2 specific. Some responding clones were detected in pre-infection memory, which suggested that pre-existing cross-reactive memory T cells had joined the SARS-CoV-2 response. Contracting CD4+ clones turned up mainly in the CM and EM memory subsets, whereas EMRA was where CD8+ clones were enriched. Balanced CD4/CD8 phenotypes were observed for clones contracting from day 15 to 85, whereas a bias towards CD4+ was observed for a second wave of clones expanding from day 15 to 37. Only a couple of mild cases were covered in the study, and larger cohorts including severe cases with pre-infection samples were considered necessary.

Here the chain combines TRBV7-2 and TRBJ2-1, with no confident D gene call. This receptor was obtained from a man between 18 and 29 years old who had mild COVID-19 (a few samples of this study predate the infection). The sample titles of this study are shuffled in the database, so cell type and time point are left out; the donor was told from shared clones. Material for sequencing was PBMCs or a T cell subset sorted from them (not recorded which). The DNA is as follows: TGTGCCAGCAGCTCTTCGTGGGGTAGTTCCTACAATGAGCAGTTCTTC. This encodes CASSSSWGSSYNEQFF. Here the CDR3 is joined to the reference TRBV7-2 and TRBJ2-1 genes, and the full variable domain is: GAGVSQSPSNKVTEKGKDVELRCDPISGHTALYWYRQSLGQGLEFLIYFQGNSAPDKSGLPSDRFSAERTGGSVSTLTIQRTQQEDSAVYLCASSSSWGSSYNEQFFGPGTRLTVL.